Listed below are T cell receptor beta chains from one sample, sequenced in a study of glioma-infiltrating T cells. TCRdb recomputed calls from the multiplex PCR reads with MiXCR, one row per CDR3 protein. Among about 400,000 distinct CDR3 sequences listed, about 40% were seen once. Material: glioma tissue, nonneoplastic brain tissue, or PBMCs (not recorded which). These receptors were obtained from a human donor with low-grade glioma or glioblastoma, undergoing nonglioma brain surgery, or in good health (not recorded which). Each CDR3 is given with its conserved first and last residue. D genes are given only for firm matches. Some rows mark clone size as missing; the rest say once, few, many or name a class of expanded clone.

len	abundance	v_gene	d_gene	j_gene	CDR3aa	CDR3nt
15	few	TRBV7-9	NA	TRBJ1-2	CASSLVGGAGYGYTF	TGTGCCAGCAGCTTAGTCGGGGGCGCCGGCTATGGCTACACCTTC
12	once	TRBV25-1	NA	TRBJ1-1	CASKARRTEAFF	TGTGCCAGCAAGGCCCGTCGAACTGAAGCTTTCTTT
15	NA	TRBV20-1	NA	TRBJ2-2	CSARGPAAGTGELFF	TGCAGTGCTAGGGGCCCGGCAGCCGGCACCGGGGAGCTGTTTTTT
15	many	TRBV6-1	NA	TRBJ1-1	CASSEHGGRGTEAFF	TGTGCCAGCAGTGAACATGGGGGCCGGGGCACTGAAGCTTTCTTT
16	NA	TRBV2	NA	TRBJ1-4	CASRKSGSATNEKLFF	TGTGCCAGCAGAAAGTCCGGGTCTGCAACTAATGAAAAACTGTTTTTT
15	NA	TRBV4-3	NA	TRBJ1-1	CASSQEGHLNTEAFF	TGCGCCAGCAGCCAAGAGGGGCACCTGAACACTGAAGCTTTCTTT
14	many	TRBV28	TRBD1	TRBJ1-2	CASRTTGGHYGYTF	TGTGCCAGCAGAACCACAGGGGGCCACTATGGCTACACCTTC
14	once	TRBV12-5	NA	TRBJ1-2	CASGSHRAPYGYTF	TGTGCTAGTGGTTCTCACAGGGCGCCATACGGCTACACCTTC
13	NA	TRBV7-2	NA	TRBJ1-1	CASDPKGGTEAFF	TGTGCCAGCGATCCGAAGGGGGGAACTGAAGCTTTCTTT
14	many	TRBV6-1	NA	TRBJ1-2	CASRTGGQSYGYTF	TGTGCCAGCCGAACAGGCGGGCAGTCCTATGGCTACACCTTC
15	few	TRBV6-5	NA	TRBJ1-3	CASSYSTGSGNTIYF	TGTGCCAGCAGTTACTCTACAGGCTCTGGAAACACCATATATTTT
15	NA	TRBV4-1	NA	TRBJ2-4	CASSEGRALGNIQYF	TGCGCCAGCAGCGAGGGACGGGCCCTGGGGAACATTCAGTACTTC
15	few	TRBV4-1	NA	TRBJ2-3	CASSQLPPPADTQYF	TGCGCCAGCAGCCAACTCCCCCCACCGGCAGATACGCAGTATTTT
16	few	TRBV4-3	NA	TRBJ1-5	CASSQDSYGGNQPQHF	TGCGCCAGCAGCCAAGATAGCTACGGAGGGAATCAGCCCCAGCATTTT
15	NA	TRBV18	NA	TRBJ2-7	CASSPLSPGFHEQYF	TGTGCCAGCTCACCACTGTCTCCGGGCTTCCACGAGCAGTACTTC
13	NA	TRBV20-1	TRBD2	TRBJ2-7	CSANRLAAYEQYF	TGCAGTGCTAATAGGCTAGCGGCCTACGAGCAGTACTTC
14	once	TRBV7-8	NA	TRBJ1-1	CASSSQPGTGEAFF	TGTGCCAGCAGCTCCCAACCCGGGACGGGCGAAGCTTTCTTT
15	NA	TRBV20-1	TRBD2	TRBJ2-5	CSAGGLAGPQETQYF	TGCAGTGCCGGGGGACTAGCGGGGCCCCAAGAGACCCAGTACTTC
16	many	TRBV6-1	TRBD2	TRBJ2-1	CASSLFSGRTYNEQFF	TGTGCCAGCAGTCTTTTTAGCGGGAGAACCTACAATGAGCAGTTCTTC
14	NA	TRBV19	NA	TRBJ1-1	CASSINSLSPEAFF	TGTGCCAGTAGTATTAACTCCCTGAGTCCTGAAGCTTTCTTT
13	NA	TRBV28	TRBD1	TRBJ1-4	CASSRTGDEKLFF	TGTGCCAGCAGCCGGACAGGAGATGAAAAACTGTTTTTT
15	many	TRBV27	NA	TRBJ2-1	CASSRTGPSYNEQFF	TGTGCCAGCAGTCGGACCGGGCCCTCCTACAATGAGCAGTTCTTC
13	NA	TRBV4-1	NA	TRBJ2-7	CASSRGDSYEQYF	TGCGCCAGCAGCCGGGGGGACTCCTACGAGCAGTACTTC
14	NA	TRBV10-3	NA	TRBJ2-3	CAISENTDPDTQYF	TGTGCCATCAGTGAGAATACGGACCCAGATACGCAGTATTTT
15	few	TRBV6-2/TRBV6-3	NA	TRBJ2-7	CASRRIHTTPYEQYF	TGTGCCAGCAGACGGATACATACTACCCCCTACGAGCAGTACTTC
17	few	TRBV28	TRBD2	TRBJ2-2	CASSSTSGRAHTGELFF	TGTGCCAGCAGTTCGACTAGCGGGAGGGCCCACACCGGGGAGCTGTTTTTT
16	NA	TRBV5-5	NA	TRBJ2-1	CASSLSGRAAYNEQFF	TGTGCCAGCAGCCTTTCAGGAAGGGCCGCCTACAATGAGCAGTTCTTC
14	many	TRBV2	NA	TRBJ1-2	CASSDDSSLYGYTF	TGTGCCAGCAGCGATGACAGCTCTCTCTATGGCTACACCTTC
15	once	TRBV6-1	TRBD2	TRBJ2-1	CASTGSSGSYNEQFF	TGTGCCAGCACTGGTAGTAGCGGGTCTTACAATGAGCAGTTCTTC
14	NA	TRBV7-2	NA	TRBJ2-5	CASSLRYGEETQYF	TGTGCCAGCAGCTTACGATATGGTGAGGAGACCCAGTACTTC
14	many	TRBV7-9	TRBD1	TRBJ2-7	CASSLRTGPYEQYF	TGTGCCAGCAGCCTCCGGACAGGCCCCTACGAGCAGTACTTC
14	many	TRBV4-2	NA	TRBJ2-3	CASSQDLEADTQYF	TGTGCCAGCAGCCAAGATCTTGAGGCAGATACGCAGTATTTT
14	NA	TRBV6-1	NA	TRBJ2-3	CASTVGARTDTQYF	TGTGCCAGCACGGTGGGGGCCCGCACAGATACGCAGTATTTT
14	NA	TRBV4-1	NA	TRBJ2-7	CASSLSAVAYEQYF	TGCGCCAGCAGTCTGTCAGCGGTCGCCTACGAGCAGTACTTC
14	few	TRBV6-5	NA	TRBJ2-2	CASSLERWTGELFF	TGTGCCAGCAGCTTGGAGCGATGGACCGGGGAGCTGTTTTTT
15	NA	TRBV20-1	NA	TRBJ1-5	CSARTPLGSNQPQHF	TGCAGTGCTAGAACACCCTTGGGTAGCAATCAGCCCCAGCATTTT
16	many	TRBV20-1	NA	TRBJ2-3	CSARVYDWRGTDTQYF	TGCAGTGCTAGAGTTTACGACTGGAGGGGCACAGATACGCAGTATTTT
9	few	TRBV18	NA	TRBJ2-1	CASSPPKFF	TGTGCCAGCTCACCACCGAAGTTCTTC
17	NA	TRBV19	TRBD1	TRBJ2-7	CASSLGSIGTEIYEQYF	TGTGCCAGCAGCTTGGGCAGTATTGGGACAGAGATTTACGAGCAGTACTTC
13	NA	TRBV12-3/TRBV12-4	TRBD2	TRBJ2-7	CASSLSGLREQYF	TGTGCCAGCAGTTTATCGGGACTACGGGAGCAGTACTTC